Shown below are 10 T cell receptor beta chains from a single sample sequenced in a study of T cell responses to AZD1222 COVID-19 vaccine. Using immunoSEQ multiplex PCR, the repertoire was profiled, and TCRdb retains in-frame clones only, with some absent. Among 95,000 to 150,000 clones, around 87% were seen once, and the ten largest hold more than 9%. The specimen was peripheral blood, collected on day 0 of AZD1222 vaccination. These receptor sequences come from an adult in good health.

The CDR3 sequence: CASSPQGRGGRLYEQYF. The CDR3 region has the DNA TGTGCCAGCAGCCCACAGGGTCGTGGGGGTCGACTGTACGAGCAGTACTTC. The chain links TRBV3-1 (or the pseudogene TRBV3-2) to TRBJ2-7, with D perhaps matching TRBD1 (6 bases). Between the trimmed V and J ends, which lost 4 bases and 4 bases, there was a span of 23 bases. The CDR3 extends over 17 amino acids. Germline V gene data show CDR1 as LGHDT and CDR2 as YNNKEL (reference sequence).

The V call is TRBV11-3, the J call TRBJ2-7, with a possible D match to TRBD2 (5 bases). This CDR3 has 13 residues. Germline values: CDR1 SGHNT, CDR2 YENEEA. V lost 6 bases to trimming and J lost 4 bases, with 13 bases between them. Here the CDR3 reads CASSQRRTYEQYF. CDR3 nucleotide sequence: TGTGCCAGCAGTCAGAGGAGGACTTACGAGCAGTACTTC.

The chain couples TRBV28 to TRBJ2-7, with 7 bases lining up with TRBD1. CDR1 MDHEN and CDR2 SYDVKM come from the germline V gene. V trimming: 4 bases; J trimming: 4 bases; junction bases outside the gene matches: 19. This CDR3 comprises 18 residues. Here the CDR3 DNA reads TGTGCCAGCAGTTCCCACCCCCTGTTGACAGGGATCCCGTACGAGCAGTACTTC. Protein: CASSSHPLLTGIPYEQYF.

The DNA of the CDR3 is TGTGCCAGCAGTTTAAGGGGGGCCGGGACAGGGGTCATGTTATCATCCTACGAGCAGTACTTC. Protein product: CASSLRGAGTGVMLSSYEQYF. The V and J genes are TRBV27 and TRBJ2-7; TRBD1 agrees at 10 bases. The CDR3 is 21 amino acids. V was pared by 2 bases and J by 1 base, with 20 bases of the junction left unmatched. Germline values: CDR1 MNHEY, CDR2 SMNVEV (reference sequence).

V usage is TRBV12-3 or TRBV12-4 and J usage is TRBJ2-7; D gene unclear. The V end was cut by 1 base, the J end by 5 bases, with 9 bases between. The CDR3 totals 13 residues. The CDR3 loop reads CASSLDPRNEQYF. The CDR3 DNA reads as TGTGCCAGCAGTTTAGACCCTAGAAACGAGCAGTACTTC.

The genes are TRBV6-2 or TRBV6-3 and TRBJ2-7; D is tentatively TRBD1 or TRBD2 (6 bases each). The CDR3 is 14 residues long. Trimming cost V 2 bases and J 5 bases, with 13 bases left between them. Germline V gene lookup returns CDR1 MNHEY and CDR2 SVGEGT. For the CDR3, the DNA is TGTGCCAGCAGTTACCTCCAGGGGAGGCACGAGCAGTACTTC. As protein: CASSYLQGRHEQYF.

The CDR3, as DNA: TGTGCCAGCAGCTTGGGTCTCCCAGGGGGCAACACCGGGGAGCTGTTTTTT. Its protein is CASSLGLPGGNTGELFF. The chain links TRBV5-4 to TRBJ2-2, with TRBD1 matching over 8 bases. Germline CDR1 SGHNT, CDR2 YYREEE (reference sequence). Trimming removed 0 bases from V and 2 bases from J; junction bases left unmatched: 6. This CDR3 has 17 residues.

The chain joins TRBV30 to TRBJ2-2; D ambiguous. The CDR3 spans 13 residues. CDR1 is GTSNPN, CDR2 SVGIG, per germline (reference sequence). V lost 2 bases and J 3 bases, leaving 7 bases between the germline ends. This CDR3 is CAWSLSDTGELFF. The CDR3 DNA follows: TGTGCCTGGAGTTTGAGTGACACCGGGGAGCTGTTTTTT.

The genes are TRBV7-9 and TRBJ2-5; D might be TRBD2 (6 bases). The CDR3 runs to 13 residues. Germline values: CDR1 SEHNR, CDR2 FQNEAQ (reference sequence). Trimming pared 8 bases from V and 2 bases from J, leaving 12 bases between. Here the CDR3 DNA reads TGTGCCAGCTCCCGGGGGTTACAAGAGACCCAGTACTTC. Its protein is CASSRGLQETQYF.

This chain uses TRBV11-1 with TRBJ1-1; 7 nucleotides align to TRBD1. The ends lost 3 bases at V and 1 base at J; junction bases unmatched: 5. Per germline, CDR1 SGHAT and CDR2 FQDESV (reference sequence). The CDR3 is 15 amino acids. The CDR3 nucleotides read TGTGCCAGCAGCTTTCAGGGGGAGGGGAACACTGAAGCTTTCTTT. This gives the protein CASSFQGEGNTEAFF.